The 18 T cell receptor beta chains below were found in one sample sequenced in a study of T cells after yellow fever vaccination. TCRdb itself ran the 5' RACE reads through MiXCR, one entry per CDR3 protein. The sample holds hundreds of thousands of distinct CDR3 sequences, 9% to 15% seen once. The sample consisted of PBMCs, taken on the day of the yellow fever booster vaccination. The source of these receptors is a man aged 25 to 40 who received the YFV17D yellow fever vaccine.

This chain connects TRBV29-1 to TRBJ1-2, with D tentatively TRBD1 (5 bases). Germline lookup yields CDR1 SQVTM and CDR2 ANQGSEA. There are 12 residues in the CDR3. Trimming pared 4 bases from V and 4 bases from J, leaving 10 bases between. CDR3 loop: CSVAGGSYGYTF. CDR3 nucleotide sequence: TGCAGCGTTGCCGGGGGTAGCTATGGCTACACCTTC.

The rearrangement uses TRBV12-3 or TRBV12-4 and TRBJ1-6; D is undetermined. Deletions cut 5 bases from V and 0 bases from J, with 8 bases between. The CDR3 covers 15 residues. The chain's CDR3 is CASSPQSSYNSPLHF. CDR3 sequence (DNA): TGTGCCAGCAGTCCTCAGAGCTCCTATAATTCACCCCTCCACTTT.

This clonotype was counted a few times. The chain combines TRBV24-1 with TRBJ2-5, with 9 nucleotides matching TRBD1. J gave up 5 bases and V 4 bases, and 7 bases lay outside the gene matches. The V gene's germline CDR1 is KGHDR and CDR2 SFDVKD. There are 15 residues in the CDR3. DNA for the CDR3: TGTGCCACCAGTGAAACTCCCGGGACAGGGGAGACCCAGTACTTC. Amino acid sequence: CATSETPGTGETQYF.

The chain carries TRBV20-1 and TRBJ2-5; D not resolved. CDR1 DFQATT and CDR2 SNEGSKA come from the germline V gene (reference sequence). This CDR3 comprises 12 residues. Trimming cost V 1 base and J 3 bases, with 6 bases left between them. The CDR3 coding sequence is TGCAGTGCTAGAGGGAGCGAAGAGACCCAGTACTTC. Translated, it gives CSARGSEETQYF.

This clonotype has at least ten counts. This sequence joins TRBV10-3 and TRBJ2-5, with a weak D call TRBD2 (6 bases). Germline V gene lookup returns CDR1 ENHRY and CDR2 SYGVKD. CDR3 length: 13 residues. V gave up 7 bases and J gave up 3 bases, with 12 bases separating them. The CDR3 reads CAITAEREETQYF. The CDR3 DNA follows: TGTGCCATCACTGCGGAGCGGGAAGAGACCCAGTACTTC.

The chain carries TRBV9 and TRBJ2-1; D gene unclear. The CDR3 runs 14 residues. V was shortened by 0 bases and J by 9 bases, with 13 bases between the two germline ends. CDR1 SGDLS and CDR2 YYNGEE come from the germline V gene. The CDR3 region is CASSVVSGLGEQFF. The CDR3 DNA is TGTGCCAGCAGCGTAGTCTCCGGGTTAGGTGAGCAGTTCTTC.

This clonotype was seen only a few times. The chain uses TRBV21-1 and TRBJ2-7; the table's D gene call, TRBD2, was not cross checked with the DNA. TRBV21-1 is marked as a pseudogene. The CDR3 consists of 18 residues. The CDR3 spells CASSKELAGGEEGYEQYF. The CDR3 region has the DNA TGTGCCAGCAGCAAGGAGCTAGCGGGAGGAGAGGAGGGCTACGAGCAGTACTTC.

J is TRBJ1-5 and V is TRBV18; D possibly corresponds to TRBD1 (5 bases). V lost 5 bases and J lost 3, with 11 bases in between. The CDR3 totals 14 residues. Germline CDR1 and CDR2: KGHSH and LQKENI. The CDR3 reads CASSEDSFNQPQHF. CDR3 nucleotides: TGTGCCAGCTCAGAAGACAGCTTCAATCAGCCCCAGCATTTT.

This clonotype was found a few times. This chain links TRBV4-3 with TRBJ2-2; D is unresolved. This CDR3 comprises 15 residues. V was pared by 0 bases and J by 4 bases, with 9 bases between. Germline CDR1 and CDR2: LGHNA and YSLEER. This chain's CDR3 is CASSQDHRGTGELFF. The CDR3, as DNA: TGCGCCAGCAGCCAAGACCATCGCGGCACCGGGGAGCTGTTTTTT.

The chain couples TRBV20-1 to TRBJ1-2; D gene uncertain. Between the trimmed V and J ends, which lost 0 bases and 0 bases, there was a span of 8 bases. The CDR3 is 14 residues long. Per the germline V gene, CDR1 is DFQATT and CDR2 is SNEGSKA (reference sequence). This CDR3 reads CSARDLKANYGYTF. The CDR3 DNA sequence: TGCAGTGCTAGAGATCTCAAAGCTAACTATGGCTACACCTTC.

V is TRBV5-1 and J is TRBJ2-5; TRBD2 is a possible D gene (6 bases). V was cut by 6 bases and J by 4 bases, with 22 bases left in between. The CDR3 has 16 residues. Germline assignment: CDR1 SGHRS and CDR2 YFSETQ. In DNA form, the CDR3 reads TGCGCCAGCAACCAAGGGGCGGGGATAATTCCAGAGACCCAGTACTTC. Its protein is CASNQGAGIIPETQYF.

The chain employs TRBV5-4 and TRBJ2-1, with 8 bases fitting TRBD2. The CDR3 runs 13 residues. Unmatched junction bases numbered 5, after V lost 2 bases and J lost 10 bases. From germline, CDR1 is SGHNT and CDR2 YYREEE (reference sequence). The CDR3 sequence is CASSFQREREQFF. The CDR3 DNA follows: TGTGCCAGCAGCTTCCAGCGGGAGAGGGAGCAGTTCTTC.

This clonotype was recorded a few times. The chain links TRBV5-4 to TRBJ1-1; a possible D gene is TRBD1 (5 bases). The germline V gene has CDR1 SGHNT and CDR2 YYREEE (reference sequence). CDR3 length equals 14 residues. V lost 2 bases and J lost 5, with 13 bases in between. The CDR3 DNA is TGTGCCAGCAGCTTTCGCAGGGATAGGACTGAAGCTTTCTTT. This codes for CASSFRRDRTEAFF. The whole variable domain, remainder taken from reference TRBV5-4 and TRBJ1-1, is ETGVTQSPTHLIKTRGQQVTLRCSSQSGHNTVSWYQQALGQGPQFIFQYYREEENGRGNFPPRFSGLQFPNYSSELNVNALELDDSALYLCASSFRRDRTEAFFGQGTRLTVV.

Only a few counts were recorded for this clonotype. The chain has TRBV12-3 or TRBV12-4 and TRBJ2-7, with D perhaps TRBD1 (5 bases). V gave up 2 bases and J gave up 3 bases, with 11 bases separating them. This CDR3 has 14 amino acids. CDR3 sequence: CASSLTGFFYEQYF. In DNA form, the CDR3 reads TGTGCCAGCAGTTTAACAGGTTTTTTCTACGAGCAGTACTTC.

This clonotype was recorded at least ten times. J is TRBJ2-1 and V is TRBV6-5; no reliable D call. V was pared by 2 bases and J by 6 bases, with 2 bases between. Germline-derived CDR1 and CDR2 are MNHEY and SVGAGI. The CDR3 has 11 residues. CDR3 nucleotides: TGTGCCAGCAGTTACATCAATGAGCAGTTCTTC. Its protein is CASSYINEQFF.

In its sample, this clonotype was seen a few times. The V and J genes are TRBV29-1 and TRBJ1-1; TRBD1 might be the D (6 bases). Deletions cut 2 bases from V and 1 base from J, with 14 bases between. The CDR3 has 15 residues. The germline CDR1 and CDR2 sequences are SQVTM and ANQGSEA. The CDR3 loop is CSVENPQGANTEAFF. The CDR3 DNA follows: TGCAGCGTTGAAAACCCACAGGGAGCGAACACTGAAGCTTTCTTT.

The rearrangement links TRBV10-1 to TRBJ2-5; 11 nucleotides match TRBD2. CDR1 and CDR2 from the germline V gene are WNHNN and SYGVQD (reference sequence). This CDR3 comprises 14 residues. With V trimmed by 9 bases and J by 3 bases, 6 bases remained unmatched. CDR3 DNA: TGCGCCAGGGGGAGACTAGCGGGAAAAGAGACCCAGTACTTC. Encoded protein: CARGRLAGKETQYF.

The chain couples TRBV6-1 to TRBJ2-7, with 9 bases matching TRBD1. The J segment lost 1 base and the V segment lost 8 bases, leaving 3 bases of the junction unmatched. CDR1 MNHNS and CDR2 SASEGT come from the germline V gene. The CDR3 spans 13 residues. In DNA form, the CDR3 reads TGTGCCAGCCGGGACAGGGTGTCCTACGAGCAGTACTTC. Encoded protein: CASRDRVSYEQYF.